These T cell receptor beta chains were read from a single sample in a study of T-cell memory formation after mild COVID-19. TCRdb processed the 5' RACE reads anew with MiXCR; each CDR3 protein has one entry. The sample holds about 140,000 distinct CDR3 sequences; roughly 6.3% are singletons and the top ten take roughly 2.1%. The specimen was PBMCs or a T cell subset sorted from them (not recorded which). The receptor source for this set is an adult woman who had mild COVID-19 (a few samples of this study predate the infection). Cell type and time point are not known. The conserved cysteine and the conserved F or W are not part of the CDR3 here. A D gene is named only where the DNA matches it firmly.

D,J,V,CDR3
TRBD1,TRBJ1-2,TRBV18,ASSPGTGLVGYT
-,TRBJ2-3,TRBV20-1,SARPGARGGADTQY
TRBD1,TRBJ2-7,TRBV6-5,ASSYSGTGRYEQY
-,TRBJ1-3,TRBV9,ASSPDTWDGISGNTIY
-,TRBJ2-3,TRBV7-2,ASSLALDTQY
TRBD1,TRBJ2-7,TRBV12-3/TRBV12-4,ASSLSGTGAREQY
-,TRBJ2-5,TRBV5-6,ASTWGVRETQY
TRBD2,TRBJ2-3,TRBV5-1,ASSLVGTSATQY
TRBD1,TRBJ2-7,TRBV3-1,ASSQNSAGGEQY
-,TRBJ2-3,TRBV20-1,SALRLGTDTQY
-,TRBJ2-1,TRBV18,ASSPPSLSYNEQF
-,TRBJ1-1,TRBV9,ASSGLQGTEAF
-,TRBJ1-2,TRBV6-5,ASSPAGATYGYT
-,TRBJ1-2,TRBV2,ASSGTANYGYT
-,TRBJ2-7,TRBV7-9,ASSLRASAFSSYEQY
-,TRBJ2-3,TRBV29-1,SVDTASLDTQY
-,TRBJ2-2,TRBV5-5,ASSQTGELF
-,TRBJ2-3,TRBV9,ASSLANTDTQY
-,TRBJ2-4,TRBV19,ASSIYGGGENIQY
-,TRBJ2-7,TRBV15,ATSRDRYSPYEQY
TRBD1,TRBJ2-7,TRBV7-9,ASSLGTGVNEQY
-,TRBJ2-1,TRBV3-1,ASSHPFWGSYNEQF
-,TRBJ2-1,TRBV3-1,ASSLLWTGHNEQF
-,TRBJ2-7,TRBV5-1,ASSLAPDQATRQY
TRBD2,TRBJ2-1,TRBV5-1,ASSSLPQLAGAGYNEQF
-,TRBJ1-2,TRBV7-9,ASSLIYPEESNYGYT